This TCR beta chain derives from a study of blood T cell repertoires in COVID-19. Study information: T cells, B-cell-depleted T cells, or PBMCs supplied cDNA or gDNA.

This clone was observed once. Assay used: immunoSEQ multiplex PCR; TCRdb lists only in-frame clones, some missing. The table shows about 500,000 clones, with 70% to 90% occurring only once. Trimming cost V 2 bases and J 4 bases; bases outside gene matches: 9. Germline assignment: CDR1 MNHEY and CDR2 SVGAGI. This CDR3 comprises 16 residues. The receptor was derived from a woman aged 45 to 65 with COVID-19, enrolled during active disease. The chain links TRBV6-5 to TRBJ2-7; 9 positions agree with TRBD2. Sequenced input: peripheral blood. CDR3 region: CASSYRASGALYEQYF. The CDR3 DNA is TGTGCCAGCAGTTACCGGGCTAGCGGGGCCTTATACGAGCAGTACTTC.